This TCR beta chain was profiled in a study of blood T cells in healthy people across ages. Study overall: Template switching picked up about one barcoded beta molecule for each two T cells.

PCR was performed a second time for roughly 7 to 12 cycles using a sample-barcoded 5' primer and a J-beta primer mix. Every sample gave at least 3 million paired-end reads containing CDR3. MiXCR, applied by TCRdb to the 5' RACE reads, yields one record per CDR3 protein. The top ten clones hold roughly 7.9% of a sample with 1.5 million or so distinct CDR3 sequences, 35% to 45% of them seen once. This clonotype has a handful of counts. Its cognate antigen is unknown. Study-wide results and limits: Researchers deemed the diversity estimates from one million T cells underestimates.

This CDR3 contains 14 residues. The sequence was obtained from a woman aged 18-29 years in good health. The chain links TRBV21-1 to TRBJ2-7; the table's D call of TRBD1 was not tested on the DNA. TRBV21-1 is annotated as a pseudogene. The material sequenced was blood. This CDR3 reads CASSNSGHPYEQYF. In DNA form, the CDR3 reads TGTGCCAGCAGCAACTCGGGACACCCCTACGAGCAGTACTTC.